This TCR beta chain was captured in a study of T cell responses to AZD1222 COVID-19 vaccine. Produced via immunoSEQ multiplex PCR; TCRdb's table is partial and in-frame only. The sample records about 99,000 clones, around 90% being singletons. There are 15 residues in the CDR3. Germline V lookup: CDR1 KGHSH, CDR2 LQKENI. V dropped 4 bases and J dropped 2 bases, with 14 bases sitting between them. The rearrangement links TRBV18 to TRBJ2-5, with D tentatively TRBD1 (6 bases). The receptor's source is an adult in good health. Specimen: peripheral blood, collected on day 0 of AZD1222 vaccination. CDR3 sequence (DNA): TGTGCCAGCTCACTACCTCCGACAGGACAAGAGACCCAGTACTTC. Protein sequence: CASSLPPTGQETQYF.